This T cell receptor beta chain was identified in a study of beta chain features in type 1 diabetes. Trimming removed 1 base from V and 2 bases from J, with 29 bases in between. There are 21 residues in the CDR3. Per germline, CDR1 SGHDN and CDR2 FVKESK. The sequenced template was cDNA made from the entire isolated RNA. Clones were read by immunoSEQ multiplex PCR, and TCRdb kept only the in-frame ones, dropping some. The sample lists fewer than 500,000 clones, roughly 13% seen once, with around 0.035% in the top ten. This chain joins TRBV14 and TRBJ2-5, with D perhaps TRBD2 (5 bases). The receptor was isolated from a man aged 25-45 years in good health. The sequenced sample consisted of naive CD4+ T cells from blood. This CDR3 is CASSQAGSVKDPSGSQETQYF. The CDR3, as DNA: TGTGCCAGCAGCCAAGCAGGTAGCGTAAAAGATCCATCGGGCTCACAAGAGACCCAGTACTTC.